This T cell receptor (beta chain) was sequenced for a study of blood T cells in healthy people across ages. This clonotype was picked up a small number of times. A second PCR of 7 to 11 cycles used a sample-barcoded 5' primer and a J-beta primer mix. TCRdb fed the 5' RACE reads into MiXCR, producing one record per CDR3 protein. The data contain about 900,000 distinct CDR3 sequences, 62% of them singletons. The source is a young man in good health. Sequencing was performed on blood.

The CDR3 here is CASSTGWADRETQYF. The CDR3 nucleotides read TGTGCCAGCAGTACTGGGTGGGCAGACAGGGAGACCCAGTACTTC. The chain has TRBV6-5 and TRBJ2-5, with D maybe TRBD1 (6 bases). This CDR3 is 15 amino acids long. Trimming stripped 5 bases from V and 5 bases from J, with 18 bases between. CDR1 is MNHEY, CDR2 SVGAGI, per germline.